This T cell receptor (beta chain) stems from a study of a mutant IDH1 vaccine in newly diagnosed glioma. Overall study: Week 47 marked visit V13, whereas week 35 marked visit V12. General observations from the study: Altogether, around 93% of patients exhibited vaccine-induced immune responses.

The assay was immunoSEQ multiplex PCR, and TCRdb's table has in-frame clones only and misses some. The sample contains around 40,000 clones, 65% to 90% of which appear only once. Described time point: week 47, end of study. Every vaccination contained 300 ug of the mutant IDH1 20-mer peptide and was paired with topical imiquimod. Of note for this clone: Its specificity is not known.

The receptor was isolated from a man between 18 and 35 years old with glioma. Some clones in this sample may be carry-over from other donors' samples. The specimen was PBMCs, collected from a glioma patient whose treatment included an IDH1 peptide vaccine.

The CDR3 bases are TGTGCCAGCAGCCCTCCTGGAGATACGCAGTATTTT. Its translation is CASSPPGDTQYF. The rearrangement joins TRBV7-9 to TRBJ2-3; D ambiguous. V lost 5 bases and J lost 5, with 8 bases in between. Germline CDR1 is SEHNR and CDR2 is FQNEAQ (reference sequence). CDR3 length: 12 amino acids.